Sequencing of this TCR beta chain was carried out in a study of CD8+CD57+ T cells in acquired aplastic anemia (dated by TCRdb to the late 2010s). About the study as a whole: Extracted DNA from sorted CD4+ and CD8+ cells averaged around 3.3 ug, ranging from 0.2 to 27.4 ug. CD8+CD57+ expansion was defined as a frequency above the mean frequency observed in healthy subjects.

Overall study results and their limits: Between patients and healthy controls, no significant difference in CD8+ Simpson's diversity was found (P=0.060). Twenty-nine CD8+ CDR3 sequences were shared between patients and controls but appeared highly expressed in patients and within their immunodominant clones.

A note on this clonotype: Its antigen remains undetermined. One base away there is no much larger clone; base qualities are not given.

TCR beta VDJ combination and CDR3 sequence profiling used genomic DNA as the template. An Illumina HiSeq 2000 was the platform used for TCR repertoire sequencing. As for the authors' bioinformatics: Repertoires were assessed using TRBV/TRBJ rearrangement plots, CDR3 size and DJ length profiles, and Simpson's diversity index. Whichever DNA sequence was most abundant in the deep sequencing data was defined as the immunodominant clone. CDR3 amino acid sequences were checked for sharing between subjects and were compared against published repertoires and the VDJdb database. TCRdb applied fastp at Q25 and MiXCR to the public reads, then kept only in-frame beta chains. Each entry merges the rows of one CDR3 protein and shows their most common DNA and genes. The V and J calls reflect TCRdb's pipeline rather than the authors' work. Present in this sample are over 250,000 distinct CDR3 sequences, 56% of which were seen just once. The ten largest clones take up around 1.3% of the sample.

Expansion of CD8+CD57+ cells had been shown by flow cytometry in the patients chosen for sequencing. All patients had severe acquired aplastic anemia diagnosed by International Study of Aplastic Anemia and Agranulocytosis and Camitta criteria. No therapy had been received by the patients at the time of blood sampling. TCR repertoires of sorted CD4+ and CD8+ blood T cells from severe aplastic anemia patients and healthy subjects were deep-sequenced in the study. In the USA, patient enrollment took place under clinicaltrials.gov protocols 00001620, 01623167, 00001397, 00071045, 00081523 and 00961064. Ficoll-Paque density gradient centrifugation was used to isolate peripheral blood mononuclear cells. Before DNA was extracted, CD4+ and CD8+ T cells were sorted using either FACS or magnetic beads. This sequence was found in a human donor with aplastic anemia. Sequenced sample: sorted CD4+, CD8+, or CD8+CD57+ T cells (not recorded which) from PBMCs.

The CDR3 corresponds to CASSVGLAGEDEQYF. Here is the DNA: TGTGCCAGCAGCGTAGGACTAGCGGGAGAGGACGAGCAGTACTTC. The chain is encoded by TRBV9 joined to TRBJ2-7; TRBD2 fits 12 bases in the junction. From V the trimming removes 0 bases and from J it removes 5 bases, while the gene matches leave 3 bases of the junction unaccounted for. The germline V gene supplies CDR1 SGDLS and CDR2 YYNGEE. The CDR3 measures 15 amino acids from cysteine to phenylalanine. Just CDR3 DNA is preserved here, 45 bases in frame from base 1.